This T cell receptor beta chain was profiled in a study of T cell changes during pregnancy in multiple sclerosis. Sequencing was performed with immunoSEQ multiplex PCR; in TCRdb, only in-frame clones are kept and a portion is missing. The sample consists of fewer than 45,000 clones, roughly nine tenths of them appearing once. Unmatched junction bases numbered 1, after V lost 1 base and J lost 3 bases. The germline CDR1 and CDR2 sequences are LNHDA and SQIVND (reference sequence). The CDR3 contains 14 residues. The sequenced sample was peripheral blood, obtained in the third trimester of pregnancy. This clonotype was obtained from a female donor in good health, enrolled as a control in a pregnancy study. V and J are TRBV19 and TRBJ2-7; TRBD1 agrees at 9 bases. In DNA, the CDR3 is TGTGCCAGTAGTATAGGGGACAGGGACTACGAGCAGTACTTC. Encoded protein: CASSIGDRDYEQYF. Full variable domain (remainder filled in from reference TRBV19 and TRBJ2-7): DGGITQSPKYLFRKEGQNVTLSCEQNLNHDAMYWYRQDPGQGLRLIYYSQIVNDFQKGDIAEGYSVSREKKESFPLTVTSAQKNPTAFYLCASSIGDRDYEQYFGPGTRLTVT.